The 20 T cell receptor beta chains below come from one sample, sequenced in a study of control samples from healthy donors and cancer patients. Only in-frame clones appear in the TCRdb table, and some are missing; sequencing was by immunoSEQ multiplex PCR. The top ten hold over 5% of the sample, which has 70,000 or so clones, 94% seen once. The sample taken for sequencing was blood. The receptors stem from a woman aged 40 to 55 in good health.

On this clone itself: A junction end diverges from the germline sequence, so it may reflect a read error. The chain carries TRBV7-7 and TRBJ2-2; 8 bases line up with TRBD1. Germline CDR1 reads SSHAT; CDR2 reads FNYEAQ (reference sequence). This CDR3 has 17 amino acids. The CDR3 is CASSSPGGQGTIKELFF. In nucleotides, the CDR3 is TGTGCTAGCAGCTCGCCGGGCGGACAGGGAACAATAAAGGAGCTGTTTTTT.

The V gene is TRBV2, the J gene TRBJ2-3, with D unresolved. The CDR3 loop spans 15 amino acids. Trimming pared 5 bases from V and 0 bases from J, leaving 12 bases between. In germline, CDR1 is SNHLY, CDR2 FYNNEI. The chain's CDR3 is CASSPPTVSTDTQYF. For the CDR3, the DNA is TGTGCCAGCAGTCCGCCCACCGTGAGCACAGATACGCAGTATTTT.

The gene calls are TRBV6-5 and TRBJ1-2; D may be TRBD1 (5 bases). CDR3 size: 14 residues. Looked up from germline, CDR1 is MNHEY and CDR2 is SVGAGI. Between the trimmed V and J ends, which lost 0 bases and 2 bases, there was a span of 7 bases. As DNA, the CDR3 is TGTGCCAGCAGTTACTCAGGGGAGAACTATGGCTACACCTTC. The encoded protein is CASSYSGENYGYTF.

The CDR3 nucleotides are TGTGCCAGCCACTCCCTCCGCGAGCAGTTCTTC. Translating it yields CASHSLREQFF. The chain couples TRBV11-2 to TRBJ2-1; no clear D. The CDR3 consists of 11 residues. V lost 8 bases and J 10 bases, leaving 12 bases between the germline ends. CDR1 is SGHAT and CDR2 is FQNNGV in the germline V gene. Filled out from reference TRBV11-2 and TRBJ2-1, the complete variable domain reads EAGVAQSPRYKIIEKRQSVAFWCNPISGHATLYWYQQILGQGPKLLIQFQNNGVVDDSQLPKDRFSAERLKGVDSTLKIQPAKLEDSAVYLCASHSLREQFFGPGTRLTVL.

V is TRBV14 and J is TRBJ2-3, with D unclear. The CDR3 has 17 amino acids. CDR1 SGHDN and CDR2 FVKESK come from the germline V gene. V lost 1 base and J lost 3, with 17 bases in between. Written as DNA, the CDR3 is TGTGCCAGCAGCCAAGTAACAGTCCGGTTAGGTACAGATACGCAGTATTTT. Its translation is CASSQVTVRLGTDTQYF.

This chain connects TRBV9 to TRBJ2-7, with 9 nucleotides matching TRBD1. The CDR3 consists of 15 residues. The germline CDR1 and CDR2 sequences are SGDLS and YYNGEE. Trimming removed 0 bases from V and 0 bases from J; junction bases left unmatched: 1. The CDR3 loop reads CASSVGTGASYEQYF. CDR3 bases: TGTGCCAGCAGCGTAGGGACAGGGGCCTCCTACGAGCAGTACTTC.

The CDR3, as DNA: TGTGCCAGCGGGACAGGGGGCAGGGAGCAGTACTTC. Its protein is CASGTGGREQYF. V is TRBV6-5 and J is TRBJ2-7; 12 positions match TRBD1. Trimming cost V 8 bases and J 7 bases; bases outside gene matches: 3. Germline V gives CDR1 MNHEY, CDR2 SVGAGI. This CDR3 contains 12 residues.

This clone was observed once. The chain uses TRBV4-2 and TRBJ1-2; 7 bases agree with TRBD1. Germline loops: CDR1 LGHNA, CDR2 YNFKEQ. V was pared by 0 bases and J by 9 bases, with 10 bases of the junction left unmatched. This CDR3 is built from 15 residues. The CDR3 protein is CASSQDQGERWSYTF. The CDR3 nucleotides read TGTGCCAGCAGCCAAGACCAGGGGGAACGATGGAGCTACACCTTC.

The chain links TRBV4-2 to TRBJ2-7; tentatively, D is TRBD1 (5 bases). Trimming shortened V by 4 bases and J by 2 bases, and 15 bases separated the two germline ends. This CDR3 has 15 residues. Germline V CDR1 and CDR2: LGHNA, YNFKEQ. The CDR3 loop reads CASSPQTTGTYEQYF. CDR3 nucleotide sequence: TGTGCCAGCAGCCCCCAAACAACAGGCACCTACGAGCAGTACTTC.

DNA for the CDR3: TGTGCCAGCAGTGAGATCGGGGCCTCCTACAATGAGCAGTTCTTC. This codes for CASSEIGASYNEQFF. The rearrangement joins TRBV6-1 to TRBJ2-1; TRBD1 or TRBD2 may be the D gene (5 bases each). Trimming removed 3 bases from V and 0 bases from J, with 9 bases in between. This CDR3 is 15 amino acids long. CDR1 and CDR2 from the germline V gene are MNHNS and SASEGT.

This clone was seen a single time. V is TRBV27 and J is TRBJ1-5; 8 positions match TRBD1. The germline gives CDR1 MNHEY, CDR2 SMNVEV (reference sequence). The trim removed 3 bases at V and 4 bases at J, leaving 5 bases unmatched. This CDR3 spans 15 amino acids. In nucleotides, the CDR3 is TGTGCCAGCAGTTTCTCTACAGGGGGGAATCAGCCCCAGCATTTT. Translated, it gives CASSFSTGGNQPQHF.

The rearrangement links TRBV5-1 to TRBJ1-2; D ambiguous. Trimming pared 1 base from V and 8 bases from J, leaving 15 bases between. The CDR3 loop spans 14 amino acids. CDR1 and CDR2 (germline): SGHRS, YFSETQ. CDR3 in DNA: TGCGCCAGCAGCTTGAAATCGGTGTTGGGGGGCTACACCTTC. As protein: CASSLKSVLGGYTF.

The chain is built from TRBV27 and TRBJ1-4, with 7 bases that match TRBD1. CDR3 length: 13 amino acids. The trim removed 6 bases at V and 8 bases at J, leaving 6 bases unmatched. Germline V gives CDR1 MNHEY, CDR2 SMNVEV (reference sequence). This chain's CDR3 is CASRRGTVEKLFF. CDR3 DNA: TGTGCCAGCAGAAGGGGGACAGTCGAAAAACTGTTTTTT.

The chain carries TRBV9 and TRBJ2-1; D may be TRBD2 (6 bases). Germline CDR1 and CDR2: SGDLS and YYNGEE. V gave up 3 bases and J gave up 8 bases, with 21 bases separating them. The CDR3 has 16 amino acids. The CDR3 is CASSDPHRGGSHEQFF. In DNA form, the CDR3 reads TGTGCCAGCAGCGACCCTCATAGGGGAGGTTCCCATGAGCAGTTCTTC.

CDR3 coding DNA: TGTGCCAGTAGTATTGGGACAGGGGTCGGGAGCGGGGAGCTGTTTTTT. The encoded protein is CASSIGTGVGSGELFF. The V and J genes are TRBV19 and TRBJ2-2; TRBD1 agrees at 10 bases. After removal of 3 bases from V and 7 bases from J, the junction contained 8 bases not matched to a gene. The CDR3 has 16 amino acids. Germline V lookup: CDR1 LNHDA, CDR2 SQIVND (reference sequence).

V gene TRBV3-1 (or the pseudogene TRBV3-2) combines with J gene TRBJ1-5; a weak D match, TRBD1 (5 bases). The CDR3 has 16 amino acids. Per the germline V gene, CDR1 is LGHDT and CDR2 is YNNKEL (reference sequence). V was clipped by 3 bases and J by 6 bases, with 18 bases between them. The CDR3, as DNA: TGTGCCAGCAGCCAGTGGATTGTTAGGGGCTTTCAGCCCCAGCATTTT. Its translation is CASSQWIVRGFQPQHF.

The chain has TRBV7-6 and TRBJ1-1; 7 bases fit TRBD1. The CDR3 is 14 amino acids. The J segment lost 10 bases and the V segment lost 3 bases, leaving 11 bases of the junction unmatched. Germline assignment: CDR1 SGHVS and CDR2 FNYEAQ. The CDR3 DNA sequence: TGTGCCAGCAGCTTCCCGGACAGGATGGGGGGAGCTTTCTTT. Translated, it gives CASSFPDRMGGAFF.

The chain joins TRBV3-1 (or the pseudogene TRBV3-2) to TRBJ1-6; 7 bases match TRBD1. This CDR3 has 14 amino acids. J gave up 7 bases and V 3 bases, and 3 bases lay outside the gene matches. Germline lookup yields CDR1 LGHDT and CDR2 YNNKEL (reference sequence). CDR3 bases: TGTGCCAGCAGCCACCAGGGGGGGAATTCACCCCTCCACTTT. It encodes CASSHQGGNSPLHF.

This chain uses TRBV10-3 with TRBJ2-3, with TRBD1 matching 8 bases. This CDR3 has 16 residues. Unmatched junction bases numbered 7, after V lost 5 bases and J lost 0 bases. Germline V CDR1 and CDR2: ENHRY, SYGVKD. This chain's CDR3 is CAISPGQGKSTDTQYF. The CDR3 nucleotides read TGTGCCATCAGTCCTGGACAGGGTAAGAGCACAGATACGCAGTATTTT.

The V gene is TRBV2, the J gene TRBJ1-5, with D possibly being TRBD1 (5 bases). V gave up 4 bases and J gave up 0 bases, with 7 bases separating them. The CDR3 is made up of 14 amino acids. The germline V gene encodes CDR1 SNHLY and CDR2 FYNNEI. The CDR3 region has the DNA TGTGCCAGCAGTGGGGACCATAGCAATCAGCCCCAGCATTTT. It encodes CASSGDHSNQPQHF.